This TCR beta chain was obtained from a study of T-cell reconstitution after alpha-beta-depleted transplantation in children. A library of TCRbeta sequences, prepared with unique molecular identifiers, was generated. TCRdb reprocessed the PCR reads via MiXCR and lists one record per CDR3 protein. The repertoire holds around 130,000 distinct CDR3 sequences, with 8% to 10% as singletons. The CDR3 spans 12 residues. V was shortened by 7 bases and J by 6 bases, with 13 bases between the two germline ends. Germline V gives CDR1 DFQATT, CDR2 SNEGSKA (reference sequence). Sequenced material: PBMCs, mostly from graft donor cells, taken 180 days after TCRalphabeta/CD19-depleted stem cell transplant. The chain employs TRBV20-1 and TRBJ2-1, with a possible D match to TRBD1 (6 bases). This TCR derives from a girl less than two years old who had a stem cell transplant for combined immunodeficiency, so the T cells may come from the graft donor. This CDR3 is CSVTRQVNEQFF. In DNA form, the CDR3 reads TGCAGTGTCACCCGACAGGTCAATGAGCAGTTCTTC.